The 14 T cell receptor beta chains listed next were all sequenced from one sample in a study of shared T cell receptors in the human thymus. Sequencing used immunoSEQ multiplex PCR; TCRdb keeps in-frame clones, though not all of them. This table holds about 730,000 clones, roughly 85% found once. These data are also associated with another study on human thymus T cells.

The specimen sequenced was thymocytes. Receptor source: a girl under three years old with a congenital heart defect.

The genes are TRBV7-9 and TRBJ2-2, with 9 nucleotides matching TRBD1. This CDR3 contains 18 residues. The V and J ends lost 3 bases and 0 bases, in that order; junction bases with no gene match: 8. Germline CDR1 reads SEHNR; CDR2 reads FQNEAQ (reference sequence). CDR3 DNA: TGTGCCAGCAGCTTCGCAATGGGACAGGGTTCGAACACCGGGGAGCTGTTTTTT. This encodes CASSFAMGQGSNTGELFF. Full variable domain (remainder filled in from reference TRBV7-9 and TRBJ2-2): DTGVSQNPRHKITKRGQNVTFRCDPISEHNRLYWYRQTLGQGPEFLTYFQNEAQLEKSRLLSDRFSAERPKGSFSTLEIQRTEQGDSAMYLCASSFAMGQGSNTGELFFGEGSRLTVL.

The gene calls are TRBV7-9 and TRBJ1-5, with a possible D match to TRBD1 (6 bases). The V and J ends lost 5 bases and 4 bases respectively, with 9 bases between them. Germline lookup yields CDR1 SEHNR and CDR2 FQNEAQ (reference sequence). CDR3 length equals 13 residues. CDR3 in DNA: TGTGCCAGCAGCAGGGACAAAAATCAGCCCCAGCATTTT. Its translation: CASSRDKNQPQHF.

This chain connects TRBV7-9 to TRBJ2-5; TRBD1 aligns across 10 bases. Germline lookup yields CDR1 SEHNR and CDR2 FQNEAQ (reference sequence). The V gene end was trimmed by 1 base and the J gene end by 3 bases; junction bases not matched to a gene: 8. This CDR3 comprises 17 residues. Here the CDR3 DNA reads TGTGCCAGCAGCTTAGAGTTATGGGGGACAGGGGAAGAGACCCAGTACTTC. Encoded protein: CASSLELWGTGEETQYF.

The chain employs TRBV2 and TRBJ2-6; 7 bases are a match to TRBD1. Trimming took 5 bases from V and 2 from J; bases not matched to a gene: 3. Germline V lookup: CDR1 SNHLY, CDR2 FYNNEI. The CDR3 spans 15 residues. This chain's CDR3 is CASSLQGAGANVLTF. In DNA, the CDR3 is TGTGCCAGCAGTCTGCAGGGGGCTGGGGCCAACGTCCTGACTTTC.

The chain has TRBV4-1 and TRBJ2-3; TRBD2 agrees at 9 bases. V was pared by 5 bases and J by 0 bases, with 6 bases of the junction left unmatched. The length of the CDR3 is 16 residues. Germline CDR1 and CDR2: MGHRA and YSYEKL. The CDR3 loop reads CASSFKGLASTDTQYF. Here the CDR3 DNA reads TGCGCCAGCAGCTTCAAGGGACTAGCTAGCACAGATACGCAGTATTTT.

This chain links TRBV6-6 with TRBJ2-7, with D tentatively TRBD1 (6 bases). CDR1 is MNHNY, CDR2 SVGAGI, per germline (reference sequence). The CDR3 is 14 amino acids. Trimming stripped 4 bases from V and 2 bases from J, with 12 bases between. This chain's CDR3 is CASSSHRVTYEQYF. The DNA for the CDR3 is TGTGCCAGCAGTTCCCACAGGGTGACCTACGAGCAGTACTTC.

The genes are TRBV12-5 and TRBJ1-1; 7 bases align to TRBD1. CDR3 length: 15 residues. V lost 1 base and J lost 4; bases outside the gene matches: 6. Germline values: CDR1 LGHNT, CDR2 FRNRAP. DNA for the CDR3: TGTGCTAGTGGTTTGGCAAGACAGGGTTCCACTGAAGCTTTCTTT. This encodes CASGLARQGSTEAFF.

This clone was detected once. J is TRBJ2-6 and V is TRBV10-2, with 7 positions matching TRBD2. Trimming took 7 bases from V and 0 from J; bases not matched to a gene: 9. The CDR3 is 17 residues long. CDR1 WSHSY and CDR2 SAAADI come from the germline V gene. This chain's CDR3 is CASMGRGRFSGANVLTF. CDR3 nucleotides: TGCGCCAGCATGGGGCGGGGGAGATTCTCTGGGGCCAACGTCCTGACTTTC.

In the case of this clone: Other DNA sequences in this sample translate to the same CDR3. The gene calls are TRBV15 and TRBJ1-6, with D possibly matching TRBD1 (6 bases). The germline V and J ends were trimmed by 0 bases and 5 bases, with 8 bases remaining between them. Germline CDR1 reads LNHNV; CDR2 reads YYDKDF (reference sequence). This CDR3 has 15 amino acids. The CDR3 here is CATSRDPGDNSPLHF. The CDR3 region has the DNA TGTGCCACCAGCAGAGATCCAGGGGATAATTCACCCCTCCACTTT.

The gene calls are TRBV28 and TRBJ2-7; the D gene is possibly TRBD2 (7 bases). Looked up from germline, CDR1 is MDHEN and CDR2 is SYDVKM. The V gene lost 6 bases and the J gene lost 3 bases, with 33 bases spanning the gap. The CDR3 runs 20 residues. CDR3 sequence: CASRGRGGNTSVVGGYEQYF. CDR3 sequence (DNA): TGTGCCAGCAGGGGCAGGGGAGGGAATACTAGTGTTGTGGGGGGCTACGAGCAGTACTTC.

The chain links TRBV5-4 to TRBJ2-5; possible D gene TRBD2, 6 bases. V was cut by 3 bases and J by 1 base, with 13 bases left in between. Germline V lookup: CDR1 SGHNT, CDR2 YYREEE (reference sequence). The length of the CDR3 is 15 residues. CDR3 region: CASSYQTGLQETQYF. CDR3 nucleotide sequence: TGTGCCAGCAGCTACCAGACGGGACTCCAAGAGACCCAGTACTTC.

The V and J genes are TRBV10-3 and TRBJ1-1, with D perhaps matching TRBD1 (6 bases). Germline values: CDR1 ENHRY, CDR2 SYGVKD. This CDR3 is 16 amino acids long. The V end lost 8 bases, the J end lost 0 bases, and 19 bases lay between the germline ends. For the CDR3, the DNA is TGTGCCATCGGTTCGTGGGGGCCAAACATGAACACTGAAGCTTTCTTT. As protein: CAIGSWGPNMNTEAFF.

J is TRBJ1-4 and V is TRBV5-1; D is perhaps TRBD1 (5 bases). Germline CDR1 SGHRS, CDR2 YFSETQ. The V and J ends lost 1 base and 8 bases respectively, with 15 bases between them. The CDR3 is 15 amino acids. The DNA for the CDR3 is TGCGCCAGCAGCTTGAATTACGACACAGGCGAAAAACTGTTTTTT. Encoded protein: CASSLNYDTGEKLFF.

This clone has a single count. V gene TRBV18 combines with J gene TRBJ2-1, with 12 positions matching TRBD2. Germline lookup yields CDR1 KGHSH and CDR2 LQKENI. This CDR3 has 14 amino acids. V was clipped by 5 bases and J by 8 bases; unmatched bases: 4. For the CDR3, the DNA is TGTGCCAGCTCAGGGACTAGCGGGCTCGATGAGCAGTTCTTC. Translated: CASSGTSGLDEQFF.